Below, 3 T cell receptor beta chains from the same sample are listed, as sequenced in a study of Ad26.COV2.S vaccination and SARS-CoV-2 variants. Treatment described: around 19 received Ad26.COV2.S at low or high dose, single or two shots; 5 received placebo; per-sample allocation not given. Samples came from day 63 after the first vaccine or placebo injection. Assay: immunoSEQ multiplex PCR; the TCRdb copy retains only in-frame clones and omits some. This table holds 440,000 or so clones, over 80% found once. The sample in question was peripheral blood, obtained in a trial of Ad26.COV2.S vaccine versus placebo. These receptors originate from a person between 18 and 65 years old who received the Ad26.COV2.S COVID-19 vaccine or a placebo.

This clone was observed a single time. The chain couples TRBV7-2 to TRBJ1-5; D remains ambiguous. Germline V gene lookup returns CDR1 SGHTA and CDR2 FQGNSA. V lost 6 bases and J 7 bases, leaving 19 bases between the germline ends. This CDR3 is built from 15 residues. CDR3 protein: CASRSDGVPGQPQHF. The CDR3, as DNA: TGTGCCAGCAGATCTGACGGAGTACCTGGCCAGCCCCAGCATTTT.

This chain links TRBV6-5 with TRBJ2-3; 8 bases align to TRBD1. The CDR3 covers 14 residues. In germline, CDR1 is MNHEY, CDR2 SVGAGI. Unmatched junction bases numbered 1, after V lost 2 bases and J lost 3 bases. CDR3 DNA: TGTGCCAGCAGTTACCGGGACAGGACAGATACGCAGTATTTT. It codes for CASSYRDRTDTQYF.

The chain recombines TRBV18 with TRBJ2-6, with 7 bases fitting TRBD1. The CDR3 contains 16 residues. The J segment lost 1 base and the V segment lost 4 bases, leaving 4 bases of the junction unmatched. The germline CDR1 and CDR2 sequences are KGHSH and LQKENI. CDR3 in amino acids: CASSRDSLSGANVLTF. In DNA form, the CDR3 reads TGTGCCAGCTCACGGGACAGTTTATCTGGGGCCAACGTCCTGACTTTC. Supplemented by reference TRBV18 and TRBJ2-6, the full variable domain reads NAGVMQNPRHLVRRRGQEARLRCSPMKGHSHVYWYRQLPEEGLKFMVYLQKENIIDESGMPKERFSAEFPKEGPSILRIQQVVRGDSAAYFCASSRDSLSGANVLTFGAGSRLTVL.